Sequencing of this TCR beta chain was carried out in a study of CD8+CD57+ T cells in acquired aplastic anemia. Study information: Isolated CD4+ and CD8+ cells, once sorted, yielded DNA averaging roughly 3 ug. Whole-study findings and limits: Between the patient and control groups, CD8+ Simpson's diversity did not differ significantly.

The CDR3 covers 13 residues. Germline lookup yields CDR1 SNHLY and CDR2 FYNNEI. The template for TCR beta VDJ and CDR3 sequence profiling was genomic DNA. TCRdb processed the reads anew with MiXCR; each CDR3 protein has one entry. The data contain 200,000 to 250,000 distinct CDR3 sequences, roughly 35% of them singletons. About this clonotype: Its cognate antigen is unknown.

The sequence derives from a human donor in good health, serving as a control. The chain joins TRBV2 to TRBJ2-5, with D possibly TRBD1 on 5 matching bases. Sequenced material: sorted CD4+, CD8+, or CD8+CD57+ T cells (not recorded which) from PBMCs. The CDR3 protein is CARDIRGGETQYF. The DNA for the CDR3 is TGTGCTAGAGACATAAGGGGTGGGGAGACCCAGTACTTC.